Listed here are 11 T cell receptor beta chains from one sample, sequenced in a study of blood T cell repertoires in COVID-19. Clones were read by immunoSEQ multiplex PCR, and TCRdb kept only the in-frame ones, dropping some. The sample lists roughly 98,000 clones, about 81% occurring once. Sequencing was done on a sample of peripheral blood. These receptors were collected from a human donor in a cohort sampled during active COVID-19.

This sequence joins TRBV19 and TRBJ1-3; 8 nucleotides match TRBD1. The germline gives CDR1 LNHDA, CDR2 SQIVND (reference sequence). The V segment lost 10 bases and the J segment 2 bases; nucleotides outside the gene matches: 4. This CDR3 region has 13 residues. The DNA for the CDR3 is TGTGCCACATGGGACAGGACTGGAAACACCATATATTTT. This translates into CATWDRTGNTIYF.

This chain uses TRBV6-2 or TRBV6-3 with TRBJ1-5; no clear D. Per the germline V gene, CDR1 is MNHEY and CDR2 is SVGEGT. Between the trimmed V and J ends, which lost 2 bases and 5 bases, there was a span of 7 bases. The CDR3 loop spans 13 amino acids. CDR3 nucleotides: TGTGCCAGCAGTTACACCGGGGATCAGCCCCAGCATTTT. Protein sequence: CASSYTGDQPQHF.

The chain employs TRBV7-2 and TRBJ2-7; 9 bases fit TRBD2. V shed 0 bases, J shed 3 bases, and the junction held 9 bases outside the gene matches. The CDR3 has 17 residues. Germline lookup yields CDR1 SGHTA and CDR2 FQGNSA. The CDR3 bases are TGTGCCAGCAGCTTAGCCCACGTAGCGGGGGAGGACTACGAGCAGTACTTC. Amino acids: CASSLAHVAGEDYEQYF.

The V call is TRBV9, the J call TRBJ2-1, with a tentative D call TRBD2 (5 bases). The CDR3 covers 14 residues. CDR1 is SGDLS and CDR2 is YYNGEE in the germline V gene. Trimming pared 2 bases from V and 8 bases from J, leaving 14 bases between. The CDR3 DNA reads TGTGCCAGCAGCGTCGGGTCTTATAGCGATGAGCAGTTCTTC. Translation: CASSVGSYSDEQFF.

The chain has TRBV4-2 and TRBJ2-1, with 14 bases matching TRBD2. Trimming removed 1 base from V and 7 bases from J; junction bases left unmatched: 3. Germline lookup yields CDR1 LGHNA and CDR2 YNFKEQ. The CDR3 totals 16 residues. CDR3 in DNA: TGTGCCAGCAGCCAAGCCGGGACTAGCGGGGGTAATGAGCAGTTCTTC. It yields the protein CASSQAGTSGGNEQFF.

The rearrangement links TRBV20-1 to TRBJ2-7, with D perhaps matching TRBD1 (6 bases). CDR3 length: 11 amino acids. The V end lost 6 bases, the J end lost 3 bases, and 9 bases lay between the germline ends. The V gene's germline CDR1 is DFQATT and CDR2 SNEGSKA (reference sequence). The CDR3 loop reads CSAGQNYEQYF. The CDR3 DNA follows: TGCAGTGCCGGACAGAACTACGAGCAGTACTTC.

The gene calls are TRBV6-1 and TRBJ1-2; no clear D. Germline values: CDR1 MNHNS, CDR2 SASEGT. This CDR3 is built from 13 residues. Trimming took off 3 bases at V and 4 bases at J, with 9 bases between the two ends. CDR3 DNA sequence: TGTGCCAGCAGTGAGACAACTGGCTATGGCTACACCTTC. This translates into CASSETTGYGYTF.

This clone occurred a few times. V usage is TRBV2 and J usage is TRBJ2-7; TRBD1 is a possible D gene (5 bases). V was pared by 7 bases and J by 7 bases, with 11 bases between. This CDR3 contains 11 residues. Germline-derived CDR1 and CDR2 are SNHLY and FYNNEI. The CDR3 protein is CASTGSLEQYF. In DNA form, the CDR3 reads TGTGCCAGCACAGGGTCCTTGGAGCAGTACTTC.

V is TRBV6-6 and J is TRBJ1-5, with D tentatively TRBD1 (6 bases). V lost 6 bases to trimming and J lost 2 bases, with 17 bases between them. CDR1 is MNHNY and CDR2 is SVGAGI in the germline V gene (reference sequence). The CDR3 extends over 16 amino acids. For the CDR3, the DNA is TGTGCCAGCAGCCGCTCGGGCAGGGGCGGCAATCAGCCCCAGCATTTT. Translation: CASSRSGRGGNQPQHF.

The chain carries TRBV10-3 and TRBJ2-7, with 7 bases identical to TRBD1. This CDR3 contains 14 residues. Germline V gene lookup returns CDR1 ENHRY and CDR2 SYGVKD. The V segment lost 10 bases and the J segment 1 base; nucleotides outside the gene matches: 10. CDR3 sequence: CATESGGFSYEQYF. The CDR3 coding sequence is TGTGCCACAGAATCAGGGGGATTTTCCTACGAGCAGTACTTC.

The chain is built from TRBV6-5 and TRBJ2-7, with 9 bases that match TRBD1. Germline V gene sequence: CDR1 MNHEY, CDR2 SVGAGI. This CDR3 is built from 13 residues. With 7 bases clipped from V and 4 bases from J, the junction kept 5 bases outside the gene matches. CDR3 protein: CASIYGTGYEQYF. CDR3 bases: TGTGCCAGCATTTATGGGACAGGGTACGAGCAGTACTTC.